One and the same sample provided the 15 T cell receptor beta chains below, sequenced in a study of OX40 agonist ivuxolimab in advanced cancers. Sequencing used immunoSEQ multiplex PCR; TCRdb keeps in-frame clones, though not all of them. The sample has 90,000 or so clones, roughly 89% seen once. This specimen was CD4+ or CD8+ T cells sorted from blood, taken in a trial of the OX40 agonist ivuxolimab. The receptors derive from an adult with an advanced solid tumor such as melanoma, head and neck, liver or kidney cancer.

This chain joins TRBV7-2 and TRBJ2-7; D is unresolved. CDR1 is SGHTA and CDR2 is FQGNSA in the germline V gene. CDR3 length: 12 residues. V gave up 3 bases and J gave up 2 bases, with 5 bases separating them. The CDR3 nucleotides read TGTGCCAGCAGCTTTACGCCCTACGAGCAGTACTTC. Protein sequence: CASSFTPYEQYF.

This sequence joins TRBV6-6 and TRBJ2-5; the match to TRBD2 covers 14 bases. This CDR3 is 16 amino acids long. After removal of 6 bases from V and 4 bases from J, the junction contained 7 bases not matched to a gene. The germline V gene has CDR1 MNHNY and CDR2 SVGAGI (reference sequence). The DNA of the CDR3 is TGTGCCAGCAGGGGACTAGCGGGAGATGAGGGAGAGACCCAGTACTTC. It translates to CASRGLAGDEGETQYF.

The chain recombines TRBV7-2 with TRBJ2-3; TRBD2 is a possible D gene (5 bases). The germline V and J ends were trimmed by 4 bases and 4 bases, with 9 bases remaining between them. CDR1 and CDR2 from the germline V gene are SGHTA and FQGNSA. This CDR3 comprises 13 residues. The CDR3 region has the DNA TGTGCCAGCAGCTCACTAGTGGCAGATACGCAGTATTTT. Protein: CASSSLVADTQYF.

This chain links TRBV29-1 with TRBJ2-7; TRBD1 matches at 9 bases. The trim removed 3 bases at V and 5 bases at J, leaving 5 bases unmatched. Germline V gives CDR1 SQVTM, CDR2 ANQGSEA. The CDR3 extends over 13 amino acids. The CDR3 is CSVDQGTGNEQYF. CDR3 bases: TGCAGCGTTGACCAAGGGACAGGGAACGAGCAGTACTTC.

CDR3 amino acids: CASTLETGGYNEQFF. CDR3 bases: TGTGCCAGCACCCTTGAGACAGGGGGGTACAATGAGCAGTTCTTC. The chain employs TRBV5-4 and TRBJ2-1; 9 bases line up with TRBD1. V gave up 6 bases and J gave up 4 bases; unmatched junction bases: 8. Germline V gene data show CDR1 as SGHNT and CDR2 as YYREEE (reference sequence). CDR3 size: 15 residues.

The chain joins TRBV7-2 to TRBJ2-5; perhaps TRBD2 as D (6 bases). The CDR3 has 13 amino acids. The germline V gene has CDR1 SGHTA and CDR2 FQGNSA. Trimming removed 6 bases at V and 5 bases at J, with 13 bases between. The CDR3 DNA reads TGTGCCAGCAGACGGGAGAGGGCGGAGACCCAGTACTTC. Translating gives CASRRERAETQYF.

V gene TRBV6-5 combines with J gene TRBJ2-1, with 8 bases aligning to TRBD2. CDR1 and CDR2 from the germline V gene are MNHEY and SVGAGI. Losses at the gene ends were 6 bases for V and 4 bases for J; bases not matched to a gene: 8. The CDR3 has 15 residues. The CDR3 reads CASSLTSAQYNEQFF. The CDR3, as DNA: TGTGCCAGCAGCCTGACTAGCGCCCAATACAATGAGCAGTTCTTC.

This rearrangement joins TRBV4-1 to TRBJ1-2; 7 bases line up with TRBD1. After removal of 0 bases from V and 6 bases from J, the junction contained 7 bases not matched to a gene. Germline values: CDR1 MGHRA, CDR2 YSYEKL. This CDR3 spans 15 amino acids. The CDR3 is CASSQESGGGNGYTF. The CDR3 bases are TGCGCCAGCAGCCAAGAATCAGGGGGAGGTAATGGCTACACCTTC.

In nucleotides, the CDR3 is TGTGCCAGCAATCGCGGGACAGGGGACAATGAGCAGTTCTTC. Translation: CASNRGTGDNEQFF. The rearrangement joins TRBV11-2 to TRBJ2-1, with 10 bases aligning to TRBD1. J was trimmed by 5 bases and V by 7 bases; bases with no gene match: 5. The CDR3 runs to 14 residues. The germline V gene has CDR1 SGHAT and CDR2 FQNNGV.

The J gene is TRBJ1-2, the V gene TRBV6-4; no clear D gene. The CDR3 totals 14 residues. CDR1 is MRHNA, CDR2 SNTAGT, per germline. V lost 5 bases and J lost 0, with 10 bases in between. CDR3 amino acids: CASSYRPANYGYTF. In nucleotides, the CDR3 is TGTGCCAGCAGTTACAGACCCGCTAACTATGGCTACACCTTC.

About this clone: One end of the junction varies from germline; a read error may be responsible. The chain couples TRBV5-1 to TRBJ1-1, with no clear D. CDR3 length equals 14 residues. Per the germline V gene, CDR1 is SGHRS and CDR2 is YFSETQ. The CDR3: CASSLANMNTEAFF. For the CDR3, the DNA is TGCGCCAGCAGTTTGGCGAACATGAACACTGAAGCTTTCTTT.

The V and J genes are TRBV28 and TRBJ1-6; tentatively, D is TRBD1 (5 bases). The V gene's germline CDR1 is MDHEN and CDR2 SYDVKM. Trimming removed 2 bases at V and 0 bases at J, with 8 bases between. This CDR3 comprises 16 residues. The CDR3 DNA sequence: TGTGCCAGCAGTTTACAGGGTAGCTCCTATAATTCACCCCTCCACTTT. Protein product: CASSLQGSSYNSPLHF.

This clone was observed a single time. The V gene is TRBV19, the J gene TRBJ1-2; D not resolved. Germline values: CDR1 LNHDA, CDR2 SQIVND (reference sequence). The CDR3 loop spans 19 amino acids. V dropped 0 bases and J dropped 4 bases, with 24 bases sitting between them. The CDR3 DNA reads TGTGCCAGTAGTATAGATAGGGAAGGAAGGCAGAACCTTCGCTATGGCTACACCTTC. Translation: CASSIDREGRQNLRYGYTF.

The V and J genes are TRBV7-3 and TRBJ2-1, with TRBD2 identical over 8 bases. This CDR3 has 15 amino acids. The germline gives CDR1 SGHTA, CDR2 FQGTGA. Trimming at V came to 6 bases and at J to 2 bases, leaving 6 bases not matched to a gene. The CDR3 DNA follows: TGTGCCAGCAGTTCCGAGCGGGGGCCCTACAATGAGCAGTTCTTC. Residues: CASSSERGPYNEQFF.

The V and J genes are TRBV6-5 and TRBJ2-1, with unresolved D. Germline values: CDR1 MNHEY, CDR2 SVGAGI. The CDR3 is 13 residues long. V lost 8 bases and J lost 6, with 14 bases in between. The CDR3 sequence: CASRSSASNEQFF. The CDR3 region has the DNA TGTGCCAGCCGTTCGTCGGCTAGCAATGAGCAGTTCTTC.